The 25 T cell receptor beta chains in this list originate from one sample, sequenced in a study of radiotherapy plus CTLA-4 blockade in lung cancer. Assay used: immunoSEQ multiplex PCR; TCRdb lists only in-frame clones, some missing. Of over 15,000 clones in the sample, roughly 82% were seen once. Sequences were derived from peripheral blood, sampled from a patient treated with radiotherapy plus ipilimumab. The receptor source for this set is a human donor with non-small cell lung cancer whose response to radiotherapy plus ipilimumab could not be evaluated.

CDR3 loop: CASSYMGPAYGYTF. The DNA of the CDR3 is TGTGCCAGCAGCTACATGGGCCCGGCCTATGGCTACACCTTC. This chain links TRBV13 with TRBJ1-2; D is unresolved. The CDR3 has 14 residues. Germline V gene lookup returns CDR1 PRHDT and CDR2 FYEKMQ (reference sequence). V shed 4 bases and J shed 4 bases, with 13 bases lying between them.

The rearrangement uses TRBV29-1 and TRBJ2-2, with TRBD2 matching over 7 bases. The CDR3 covers 14 residues. Germline V gives CDR1 SQVTM, CDR2 ANQGSEA. Trimming cost V 1 base and J 5 bases; bases outside gene matches: 4. CDR3 sequence reads: CSVEARGLTGELFF. The CDR3 coding sequence is TGCAGCGTTGAAGCCCGGGGACTAACCGGGGAGCTGTTTTTT.

The chain uses TRBV25-1 and TRBJ2-5; the D gene is possibly TRBD2 (5 bases). Germline CDR1 and CDR2: MGHDK and SYGVNS. The CDR3 loop spans 13 amino acids. Trimming shortened V by 5 bases and J by 7 bases, and 14 bases separated the two germline ends. The CDR3 is CASSPGDAGTQYF. Written as DNA, the CDR3 is TGTGCCAGCAGTCCCGGGGATGCAGGGACCCAGTACTTC.

The J gene is TRBJ1-5, the V gene TRBV16; D is perhaps TRBD1 (6 bases). Trimming removed 0 bases from V and 0 bases from J, with 9 bases in between. This CDR3 region has 16 residues. Germline assignment: CDR1 KGHSY and CDR2 FQNENV. The CDR3 protein is CASSQSGRGSNQPQHF. CDR3 sequence (DNA): TGTGCCAGCAGCCAATCGGGCAGGGGTAGCAATCAGCCCCAGCATTTT. Using reference TRBV16 and TRBJ1-5 for the parts outside the CDR3, the full variable domain is GEEVAQTPKHLVRGEGQKAKLYCAPIKGHSYVFWYQQVLKNEFKFLISFQNENVFDETGMPKERFSAKCLPNSPCSLEIQATKLEDSAVYFCASSQSGRGSNQPQHFGDGTRLSIL.

Notes on this clone: A read error may produce the germline difference seen at one junction end. V and J are TRBV7-7 and TRBJ2-3; D is possibly TRBD2 (6 bases). Germline loops: CDR1 SSHAT, CDR2 FNYEAQ (reference sequence). CDR3 length: 13 residues. CDR3 coding DNA: TGTGCTAGCAGCCCAGTCGTGGGGGGTACGCAGTATTTT. Translating it yields CASSPVVGGTQYF.

The chain couples TRBV28 to TRBJ2-2; 10 bases line up with TRBD1. This CDR3 has 15 amino acids. V shed 6 bases and J 4 bases; nucleotides not matched to a gene: 5. Germline assignment: CDR1 MDHEN and CDR2 SYDVKM. The DNA for the CDR3 is TGTGCCAGCAGGACGGGACAGGGGAGCACCGGGGAGCTGTTTTTT. Its protein product is CASRTGQGSTGELFF.

This clone is a singleton in its sample. The chain has TRBV6-1 and TRBJ2-1; possibly TRBD1 for D (6 bases). Germline V lookup: CDR1 MNHNS, CDR2 SASEGT. Trimming stripped 9 bases from V and 6 bases from J, with 21 bases between. The CDR3 totals 15 residues. CDR3 sequence (DNA): TGTGCCAGTGTATTGGGACATTATATGTCCAATGAGCAGTTCTTC. Translation gives CASVLGHYMSNEQFF.

The chain recombines TRBV7-3 with TRBJ2-3; D is uncertain. Trimming cost V 3 bases and J 6 bases, with 7 bases left between them. The CDR3 is made up of 12 amino acids. In germline, CDR1 is SGHTA, CDR2 FQGTGA. The CDR3 loop is CASSFGSDTQYF. The CDR3 DNA sequence: TGTGCCAGCAGCTTCGGGTCCGATACGCAGTATTTT.

The chain links TRBV10-3 to TRBJ1-5; D not certain. The CDR3 is 12 amino acids. The V and J ends lost 0 bases and 7 bases respectively, with 4 bases between them. The germline CDR1 and CDR2 sequences are ENHRY and SYGVKD. The CDR3 sequence is CAISESGQPQHF. DNA of the CDR3: TGTGCCATCAGTGAGTCGGGCCAGCCCCAGCATTTT.

The chain links TRBV6-5 to TRBJ2-6; 7 positions match TRBD1. After removal of 4 bases from V and 4 bases from J, the junction contained 4 bases not matched to a gene. This CDR3 region has 15 residues. Germline CDR1 reads MNHEY; CDR2 reads SVGAGI. This chain's CDR3 is CASSSRGMGANVLTF. The CDR3 region has the DNA TGTGCCAGCAGTTCCAGGGGGATGGGGGCCAACGTCCTGACTTTC.

The chain is built from TRBV19 and TRBJ1-5, with 10 positions matching TRBD1. With V trimmed by 6 bases and J by 12 bases, 11 bases remained unmatched. Germline lookup yields CDR1 LNHDA and CDR2 SQIVND (reference sequence). The CDR3 runs 14 residues. The CDR3 DNA follows: TGTGCCAGTAGCGACGACAGGGGGCCCCAAGTCCAGCATTTT. This translates into CASSDDRGPQVQHF.

V gene TRBV27 combines with J gene TRBJ2-2; 8 nucleotides align to TRBD1. The V gene's germline CDR1 is MNHEY and CDR2 SMNVEV (reference sequence). V lost 6 bases and J lost 1; bases outside the gene matches: 4. The CDR3 is 15 residues long. CDR3 sequence: CASRRGQENTGELFF. CDR3 sequence (DNA): TGTGCCAGCAGAAGGGGACAGGAGAACACCGGGGAGCTGTTTTTT.

The chain carries TRBV29-1 and TRBJ2-3; D is possibly TRBD2 (5 bases). This CDR3 spans 13 amino acids. The germline V gene encodes CDR1 SQVTM and CDR2 ANQGSEA. Trimming stripped 3 bases from V and 1 base from J, with 8 bases between. As DNA, the CDR3 is TGCAGCGTTGACCGGGGTGGCACAGATACGCAGTATTTT. Residues: CSVDRGGTDTQYF.

V and J are TRBV6-5 and TRBJ1-1, with D tentatively TRBD1 (5 bases). The CDR3 covers 14 residues. Germline loops: CDR1 MNHEY, CDR2 SVGAGI. V lost 8 bases to trimming and J lost 5 bases, with 18 bases between them. CDR3 in DNA: TGTGCCAGCGGCCGTCTGGGGCGAGCAACTGAAGCTTTCTTT. Its translation: CASGRLGRATEAFF.

V gene TRBV18 combines with J gene TRBJ1-2, with unresolved D. Trimming removed 0 bases at V and 5 bases at J, with 13 bases between. The CDR3 has 15 residues. Germline V CDR1 and CDR2: KGHSH, LQKENI. The CDR3 DNA sequence: TGTGCCAGCTCACCACCGAGCGCCCTAGAATATGGCTACACCTTC. Translating it yields CASSPPSALEYGYTF.

CDR3 coding DNA: TGTGCCAGCAGGAGTGCCGCAGGGGCCAGGGCTAATTCACCCCTCCACTTT. Amino acids: CASRSAAGARANSPLHF. The chain has TRBV5-6 and TRBJ1-6, with a tentative D call TRBD1 (6 bases). CDR1 and CDR2 from the germline V gene are SGHDT and YYEEEE. Trimming cost V 5 bases and J 6 bases, with 21 bases left between them. The CDR3 covers 17 residues.

The CDR3 protein is CASSLRKGVLDYPNEQFF. The DNA for the CDR3 is TGTGCCAGCAGCCTTCGGAAGGGGGTACTCGACTATCCGAATGAGCAGTTCTTC. The chain joins TRBV14 to TRBJ2-1, with D tentatively TRBD1 (6 bases). V was trimmed by 4 bases and J by 7 bases, leaving 26 bases between them. CDR1 is SGHDN and CDR2 is FVKESK in the germline V gene. This CDR3 has 18 amino acids.

J is TRBJ2-3 and V is TRBV5-1; D may be TRBD1 (7 bases). Trimming took off 4 bases at V and 3 bases at J, with 12 bases between the two ends. CDR3 length: 14 residues. Germline values: CDR1 SGHRS, CDR2 YFSETQ. The DNA for the CDR3 is TGCGCCAGCAGCCAGGGGGGAGTAACAGATACGCAGTATTTT. The encoded protein is CASSQGGVTDTQYF.

This clone was observed a handful of times. This chain uses TRBV5-1 with TRBJ1-2, with D hard to call. The length of the CDR3 is 13 residues. Germline values: CDR1 SGHRS, CDR2 YFSETQ. The germline V and J ends were trimmed by 4 bases and 0 bases, with 7 bases remaining between them. In nucleotides, the CDR3 is TGCGCCAGCAGCCTAACAGCTAACTATGGCTACACCTTC. This sequence encodes CASSLTANYGYTF.

This rearrangement joins TRBV7-6 to TRBJ1-5, with D maybe TRBD1 (5 bases). Germline V gives CDR1 SGHVS, CDR2 FNYEAQ. The V end was cut by 1 base, the J end by 2 bases, with 12 bases between. The CDR3 runs 16 residues. CDR3 DNA: TGTGCCAGCAGCTTAGGGGGGGATCAGCGCAATCAGCCCCAGCATTTT. The encoded protein is CASSLGGDQRNQPQHF.

V is TRBV18 and J is TRBJ2-7; perhaps TRBD2 as D (7 bases). The CDR3 extends over 16 amino acids. CDR1 and CDR2 (germline): KGHSH, LQKENI. V shed 3 bases and J shed 3 bases, with 18 bases lying between them. CDR3 region: CASSPSPGRGNYEQYF. As DNA, the CDR3 is TGTGCCAGCTCACCTTCCCCTGGGAGGGGGAACTACGAGCAGTACTTC.

V gene TRBV18 combines with J gene TRBJ2-1, with 7 bases lining up with TRBD1. The germline CDR1 and CDR2 sequences are KGHSH and LQKENI. There are 15 residues in the CDR3. V shed 4 bases and J 5 bases; nucleotides not matched to a gene: 8. This chain's CDR3 is CASSLRTGRNNEQFF. In nucleotides, the CDR3 is TGTGCCAGCTCACTCCGGACAGGCCGGAACAATGAGCAGTTCTTC. Together with reference TRBV18 and TRBJ2-1, the CDR3 gives the full variable domain: NAGVMQNPRHLVRRRGQEARLRCSPMKGHSHVYWYRQLPEEGLKFMVYLQKENIIDESGMPKERFSAEFPKEGPSILRIQQVVRGDSAAYFCASSLRTGRNNEQFFGPGTRLTVL.

The V and J genes are TRBV7-2 and TRBJ2-7, with TRBD2 identical over 11 bases. Germline trimming cut 4 bases from V and 0 bases from J; bases unmatched to any gene: 5. Germline loops: CDR1 SGHTA, CDR2 FQGNSA. The CDR3 sequence is 16 residues long. In DNA, the CDR3 is TGTGCCAGCAGCTCGGTAGCGGGGGGGAGCTCCTACGAGCAGTACTTC. Its protein product is CASSSVAGGSSYEQYF.

This clone was found a few times. The CDR3 DNA reads as TGTGCCAGCAGCCAACTTTGGACAGTAGAACTGTTTTTT. Residues: CASSQLWTVELFF. The gene calls are TRBV6-6 and TRBJ1-4; perhaps TRBD1 as D (6 bases). V was shortened by 6 bases and J by 12 bases, with 17 bases between the two germline ends. Germline V lookup: CDR1 MNHNY, CDR2 SVGAGI (reference sequence). The CDR3 is made up of 13 amino acids.

The V and J genes are TRBV19 and TRBJ2-6; D gene ambiguous. Germline-derived CDR1 and CDR2 are LNHDA and SQIVND (reference sequence). CDR3 length: 17 amino acids. V dropped 0 bases and J dropped 0 bases, with 9 bases sitting between them. The CDR3 DNA is TGTGCCAGTAGTATAGATCCCCATAGCTCTGGGGCCAACGTCCTGACTTTC. Translating it yields CASSIDPHSSGANVLTF. Based on the CDR3 plus reference TRBV19 and TRBJ2-6, the full variable domain is DGGITQSPKYLFRKEGQNVTLSCEQNLNHDAMYWYRQDPGQGLRLIYYSQIVNDFQKGDIAEGYSVSREKKESFPLTVTSAQKNPTAFYLCASSIDPHSSGANVLTFGAGSRLTVL.